What follows describes a single TCR beta chain. The antigen it binds to is not known. No base-level quality is on record; no much larger clone is a single base apart. Receptors were amplified or captured by the immunoSEQ multiplex PCR assay. A mixture of 60 forward primers for TCR Vbeta segments and 13 reverse primers for TCR Jbeta segments was used in the multiplex PCR. Amplification of the CDR3 region of rearranged TCR beta genes was performed with a multiplex PCR assay on genomic DNA. The amplified TCR beta libraries were sequenced on the Illumina HiSeq System as 87-base-pair reads. The paper's processing steps were these. Across the 600 to 700 repertoires, a later analysis counted 80 million or so unique TCR beta chains, approximately 10 million of which were shared by at least two donors. Raw reads were error-corrected and collapsed into unique sequences with a nearest-neighbor algorithm that merged closely related sequences to remove PCR and sequencing errors. To assign V, D and J gene segments, CDR3 sequences were aligned to IMGT reference sequences. Each retained sequence needed at least a six-nucleotide match to both a V gene segment and a J gene segment. A rearrangement counted as productive if the CDR3 had no stop codons and remained in frame with V and J, and every other rearrangement counted as non-productive. Following IMGT convention, CDR3 was defined as the stretch from the second conserved V-encoded cysteine up to the conserved J-encoded phenylalanine. The earlier analysis of 587 of the donors excluded any sequence lacking an unambiguous match to a single V gene segment. In an earlier analysis of 587 of the donors, V segments were called functional above 56.7% productive rearrangements and were called segregating when the between-donor standard deviation exceeded 5%. To diagnose cytomegalovirus status from the catalog of TCR beta chain sequences, a statistical classification framework was built. In a later analysis, V and J genes were assigned by comparing TCR nucleotide sequences against IMGT/GENE-DB human TR gene sequences. In a later analysis, CDR3 sequences and most-parsimonious VDJ recombination scenarios were assigned using the TCRdist pipeline. In a later analysis, each TCR beta chain was defined by its CDR3 amino acid sequence together with its V-gene family, and reads lacking a unique V-gene family were excluded. As a way to deal with suspected cross-contamination and a sequencing artifact, a later analysis dropped more than 500 nucleotide sequences that were highly shared and had low generation probability. A later analysis calculated a clonal expansion index for each public chain from normalized within-repertoire ranks of inferred template counts. In a later analysis, generation probabilities were computed with a VDJ recombination model fitted to out-of-frame rearrangements, and the resulting probabilities were checked against IGoR. Hypergeometric tests were used in a later analysis to score TCR-TCR, TCR-HLA and TCR-CMV co-occurrence, with a repertoire-size bias correction applied to the TCR pairs. False discovery rates were estimated in a later analysis by permuting HLA or CMV assignments 20 times. In a later analysis, co-occurring TCRs were grouped using DBSCAN, with TCRdist sequence similarity added in when clustering inside HLA-allele-positive subsets. For co-occurrence clustering, repertoires with fewer than 30,000 or more than 120,000 public chains were excluded, along with roughly 5 repertoires with anomalous nucleotide sharing. TCRdb obtained this table from immuneACCESS and retained in-frame rearrangements with V and J assigned. These tables miss some clones; where compared with another copy, unresolved V genes account for less than half of the shortfall, and the remainder is unexplained. V, J and clone size are those of that table, while D and trimming were read from the DNA. A total of around 170,000 clones appear in this sample, more than 70% of them only once. Under 1.5% of the sample goes to the ten largest clones.

These data come from a study of cytomegalovirus exposure and HLA in healthy donors (dated by TCRdb to 2017 to 2019). Study-wide context: According to an earlier analysis of several hundred of the donors, 150 million to 200 million T cells yielded 90 million to 130 million unique TCR beta sequences and 276 Gb of sequence data. On average, roughly 250,000 unique TCR beta nucleotide sequences were sequenced per donor among a few hundred genotyped donors of the cohort, with roughly 18% of those sequences being non-productive. All discovery cohort repertoires had been generated on a single sequencing platform. About 330 gigabases of sequencing data and around 80 million unique TCR sequences made up an early release that covered approximately 650 HLA-typed donors. In a later genetic analysis, genome-wide SNP genotypes for 398 of the 666 donors were used, and that subset was treated as a discovery cohort. Among the roughly 400 genotyped donors, about 83% belonged to the genetic ancestry cluster associated with self-reported Caucasian donors. Both class I and class II loci were covered by HLA typing, at four-digit resolution. In addition to the first cohort of roughly 670 subjects, a separate validation cohort of 120 different subjects was used. The study used immunosequencing to profile the T cell repertoires of approximately 640 subjects and linked those repertoires to cytomegalovirus serostatus. Donor age, sex, ethnicity and CMV serostatus were compiled alongside the repertoire data. Typing coverage varied by locus: roughly 629-630 donors for A, B, C, DRB1 and DQB1; roughly 510 for DQA1; more than 600 for DPA1; under 490 for DPB1. High-throughput TCR immunosequencing, statistical association of individual TCRs with disease status, and machine learning were combined to predict cytomegalovirus infection status. The aim of the study was to test whether cataloging public T cell receptors could identify signatures of past pathogen exposure. A later analysis re-examined previously published TCR beta repertoires from about 700 donors and added high-resolution HLA genotyping to investigate patterns of TCR occurrence. Roughly 5 DR-DQ haplotypes were treated as single units for association and clustering because of strong linkage in the cohort. Rather than using new phenotypic data, the later analysis identified candidate immune exposures from TCR beta sequences and from how often those sequences occurred across donors. An earlier analysis of 587 of the donors used high-throughput TCR beta sequencing to judge whether each TCR beta V gene segment behaved as functional or pseudogenic. Overall study results and their limits: In a later analysis, the rate of TCR association differed among HLA loci, with DRB1 alleles having the most associated TCRs and HLA-C alleles having the fewest. HLA typing was unavailable for some donors at each locus, so association tests used only the typed subset. Compared with the roughly 670-donor mean, donors in an Asian-associated ancestry cluster had fewer N-insertions in productive TCRs, according to a later genetic analysis. The cohort was sequenced for TCR beta chains only, and without alpha or paired-chain data the features that could be detected were limited. An association between a missense DCLRE1C variant and V-gene and J-gene trimming of TCR beta chains was found in a later genetic analysis and replicated in an independent cohort. A cluster of highly shared sequence variants was judged likely to be a technical artifact of the sequencing pipeline. In the study, 150 to 200 TCR beta chains were listed as associated with cytomegalovirus. Specific HLA alleles were associated with 15,000 to 20,000 TCR beta sequences at a false discovery rate of 0.05 in a later analysis. Assigning TCR associations to individual alleles was difficult when HLA alleles, especially DR and DQ, strongly co-occurred. In a later analysis, HLA-associated TCR beta chains were found to be more clonally expanded and to have lower generation probabilities than equally common non-associated chains. In vitro tests confirmed that a few of the cytomegalovirus-associated TCR beta chains recognize cytomegalovirus antigens. CMV serostatus was the only immune exposure information available for the cohort. Broadly in line with IMGT annotations, most TCR beta V segments showed up in productive rearrangements about 87% or about 30% of the time in an earlier analysis of approximately 640 of the donors. Across donors, most TCR sequences were observed very rarely, whereas some public TCRs were present in many individuals. Linkage disequilibrium might explain the correlated functional status among segregating V segments, but an unknown experimental factor could not be excluded. It was suggested by the authors that the approach could potentially be generalized to other disease states and immunological phenotypes. Because counts were too low, some 16 rarely observed V segments, including chromosome 9 orphons, were excluded from the earlier analysis of about 500 of the donors. According to a later analysis, parvovirus B19, influenza, CMV and Epstein-Barr virus appeared linked to several top co-occurrence clusters. According to a later analysis, most CMV-associated TCR beta chains appeared to be HLA-restricted, and the HLA associations seemed to be driven largely by CMV exposure. A further reported finding was that TCR beta sequences accurately predicted the HLA-A and HLA-B alleles for most subjects in the first cohort. Sequencing depth was assumed to be roughly uniform across donors in the presence/absence analyses, though that assumption may not hold. The classifier was reported to diagnose cytomegalovirus status with high specificity and sensitivity in both the original and validation cohorts.

The cohort consisted of approximately 670 healthy bone marrow donors. At the time of sampling, every cohort member was nominally healthy, though immune exposures that went unrecorded were likely present. The donor tested CMV seropositive, placing the donor among the 250 to 300 seropositive members of the cohort. Every donor gave a peripheral blood sample, and the peripheral blood mononuclear cells from that sample were used for TCR beta sequencing. Genomic DNA was extracted from the blood cell samples with the Qiagen DNeasy Blood Extraction Kit. The origin of this receptor is a girl between 5 and 17 years old in good health and CMV-seropositive. The specimen was PBMCs.

The CDR3: CASSLTRVGNTQYF. The sequenced DNA is TGTGCCAGCAGCTTAACCAGGGTTGGGAATACGCAGTATTTT. The rearranged chain carries TRBV7-3 and TRBJ2-3; TRBD1 is perhaps the D gene, given 5 matching bases. V is shortened by 0 bases, J by 7 bases, and the region joining them spans 11 bases. The CDR3 numbers 14 residues from cysteine through phenylalanine. Here the CDR3 DNA is all that survives: 42 bases in frame from base 1. CDR1 SGHTA and CDR2 FQGTGA were looked up in the germline V gene.